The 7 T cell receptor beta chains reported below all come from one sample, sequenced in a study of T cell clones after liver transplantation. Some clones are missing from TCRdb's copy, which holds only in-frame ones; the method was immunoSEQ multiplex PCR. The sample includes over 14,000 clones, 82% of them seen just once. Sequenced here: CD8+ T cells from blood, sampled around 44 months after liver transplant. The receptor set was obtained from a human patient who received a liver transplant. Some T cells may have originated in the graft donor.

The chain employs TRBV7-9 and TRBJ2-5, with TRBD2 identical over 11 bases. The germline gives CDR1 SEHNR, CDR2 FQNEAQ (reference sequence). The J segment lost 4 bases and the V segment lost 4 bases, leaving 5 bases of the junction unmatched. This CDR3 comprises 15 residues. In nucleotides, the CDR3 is TGTGCCAGCAGCTATAGCGGGAGGGCCGCAGAGACCCAGTACTTC. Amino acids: CASSYSGRAAETQYF.

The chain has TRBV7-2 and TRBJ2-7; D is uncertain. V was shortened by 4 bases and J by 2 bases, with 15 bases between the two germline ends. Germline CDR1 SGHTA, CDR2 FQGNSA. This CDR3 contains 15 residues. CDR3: CASSYFSDGTYEQYF. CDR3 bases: TGTGCCAGCAGCTATTTTTCGGACGGTACCTACGAGCAGTACTTC.

The CDR3 DNA reads as TGCAGCGTTGAGGGGGATAGCTCCTACAATGAGCAGTTCTTC. It encodes CSVEGDSSYNEQFF. This chain connects TRBV29-1 to TRBJ2-1, with D perhaps matching TRBD1 or TRBD2 (5 bases each). CDR1 and CDR2 (germline): SQVTM, ANQGSEA. The CDR3 totals 14 residues. Trimming stripped 3 bases from V and 0 bases from J, with 9 bases between.

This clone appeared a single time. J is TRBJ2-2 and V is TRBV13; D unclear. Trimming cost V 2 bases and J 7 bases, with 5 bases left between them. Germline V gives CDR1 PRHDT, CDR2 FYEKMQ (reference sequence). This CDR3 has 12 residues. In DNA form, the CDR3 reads TGTGCCAGCAGCTTATTAATCGGGGAGCTGTTTTTT. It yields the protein CASSLLIGELFF. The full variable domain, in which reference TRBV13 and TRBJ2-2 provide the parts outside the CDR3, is AAGVIQSPRHLIKEKRETATLKCYPIPRHDTVYWYQQGPGQDPQFLISFYEKMQSDKGSIPDRFSAQQFSDYHSELNMSSLELGDSALYFCASSLLIGELFFGEGSRLTVL.

The DNA of the CDR3 is TGTGCCATCAGTTATAACACAGATACGCAGTATTTT. It translates to CAISYNTDTQYF. This chain uses TRBV10-3 with TRBJ2-3, with unresolved D. The V end was cut by 5 bases, the J end by 2 bases, with 5 bases between. Germline lookup yields CDR1 ENHRY and CDR2 SYGVKD. This CDR3 is built from 12 residues.

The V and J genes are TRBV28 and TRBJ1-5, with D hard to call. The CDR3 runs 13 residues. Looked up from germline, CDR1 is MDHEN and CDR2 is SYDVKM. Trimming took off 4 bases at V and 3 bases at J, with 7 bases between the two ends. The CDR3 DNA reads TGTGCCAGCAGTTCGGACCCCAATCAGCCCCAGCATTTT. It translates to CASSSDPNQPQHF.

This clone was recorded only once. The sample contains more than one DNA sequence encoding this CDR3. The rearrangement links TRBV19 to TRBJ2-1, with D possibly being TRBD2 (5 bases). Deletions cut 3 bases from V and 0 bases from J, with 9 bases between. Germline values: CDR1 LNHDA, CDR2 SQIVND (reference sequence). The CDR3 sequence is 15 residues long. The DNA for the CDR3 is TGTGCCAGTAGTATTATCGGGAACTCCTACAATGAGCAGTTCTTC. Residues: CASSIIGNSYNEQFF.